The clone carrying this T cell receptor beta chain was detected once. Its specificity is unknown. Total RNA extracted from each sample amounted to at least 6 micrograms. This specimen comes from a study of blood T cells in healthy people across ages. General observations from the study: Unknown CMV status may confound age-related changes in expanded clones.

The V gene's germline CDR1 is DFQATT and CDR2 SNEGSKA (reference sequence). V was clipped by 1 base and J by 4 bases, with 10 bases between them. The CDR3 extends over 13 amino acids. A second PCR of 7 to 11 cycles used a sample-barcoded 5' primer and a J-beta primer mix. A single record per CDR3 protein comes from TCRdb applying MiXCR to the 5' RACE reads. The sample lists 650,000 to 1,000,000 distinct CDR3 sequences; around 34% were seen once. The chain uses TRBV20-1 and TRBJ1-1, with D unresolved. The sample consisted of blood. The sequence was collected from a man younger than 35 in good health. The CDR3 loop is CSARVRAGTEAFF. In DNA, the CDR3 is TGCAGTGCTAGAGTCCGAGCGGGCACTGAAGCTTTCTTT.